The 18 T cell receptor beta chains below were found in one sample sequenced in a study of lymphopenia after photon versus proton radiotherapy. Method: immunoSEQ multiplex PCR; TCRdb's copy keeps in-frame clones and lacks some. The sample has about 64,000 clones; about 90% are singletons. The sample in question was peripheral blood, obtained from a patient treated with proton-based radiotherapy. These receptors all come from a man older than 75 with esophageal cancer.

The chain uses TRBV6-4 and TRBJ2-3; TRBD1 aligns across 8 bases. The germline CDR1 and CDR2 sequences are MRHNA and SNTAGT. CDR3 length equals 15 residues. V shed 5 bases, J shed 2 bases, and the junction held 6 bases outside the gene matches. The CDR3 protein is CASSPGTGDTDTQYF. CDR3 coding DNA: TGTGCCAGCAGTCCCGGGACAGGCGACACAGATACGCAGTATTTT.

The V gene is TRBV4-3, the J gene TRBJ1-4; 7 positions match TRBD1. The CDR3 is 16 residues long. Germline trimming cut 3 bases from V and 5 bases from J; bases unmatched to any gene: 9. The V gene's germline CDR1 is LGHNA and CDR2 YSLEER. CDR3 DNA: TGCGCCAGCAGCCACAATCCGGGACAGCCAAATGAAAAACTGTTTTTT. Translation gives CASSHNPGQPNEKLFF.

This clone is categorized as medium-sized (0.01 to 0.1%). This chain uses TRBV19 with TRBJ2-3, with 8 bases aligning to TRBD1. The germline gives CDR1 LNHDA, CDR2 SQIVND (reference sequence). The V segment lost 3 bases and the J segment 3 bases; nucleotides outside the gene matches: 2. The CDR3 consists of 14 residues. CDR3 DNA sequence: TGTGCCAGTAGTATCGGACAGGGAACAGATACGCAGTATTTT. Its translation is CASSIGQGTDTQYF.

The V and J genes are TRBV7-6 and TRBJ1-3; 9 bases fit TRBD1. The ends lost 1 base at V and 4 bases at J; junction bases unmatched: 11. CDR1 and CDR2 from the germline V gene are SGHVS and FNYEAQ. CDR3 size: 18 residues. As DNA, the CDR3 is TGTGCCAGCAGCTTAGGCCCCCGGGGGGACAGGGCCGGAAACACCATATATTTT. It encodes CASSLGPRGDRAGNTIYF.

V gene TRBV29-1 combines with J gene TRBJ1-1; weak D call: TRBD1 (6 bases). Germline V gene data show CDR1 as SQVTM and CDR2 as ANQGSEA. This CDR3 contains 13 residues. V lost 4 bases and J lost 2, with 11 bases in between. The CDR3 bases are TGCAGCGTTGGGGTCGGGGGCAACACTGAAGCTTTCTTT. Protein: CSVGVGGNTEAFF.

V gene TRBV7-2 combines with J gene TRBJ1-2; TRBD1 is a possible D gene (6 bases). The CDR3 covers 17 residues. Trimming removed 1 base at V and 5 bases at J, with 20 bases between. CDR1 is SGHTA, CDR2 FQGNSA, per germline. In nucleotides, the CDR3 is TGTGCCAGCAGCTTAGACCCCACACAGGGATTTTGGTATGGCTACACCTTC. Translated, it gives CASSLDPTQGFWYGYTF.

The chain carries TRBV11-3 and TRBJ2-1; TRBD2 matches 12 bases. CDR1 and CDR2 (germline): SGHNT, YENEEA. V dropped 4 bases and J dropped 2; count of bases not matched to a gene: 12. The CDR3 has 19 residues. CDR3 sequence (DNA): TGTGCCAGCAGCTACGATCGAGCGGCTAGCGGGAGGGCCTACAATGAGCAGTTCTTC. Protein sequence: CASSYDRAASGRAYNEQFF.

This CDR3 reads CASSPGLAVTDTQYF. The CDR3 region has the DNA TGTGCCAGCAGCCCGGGACTAGCGGTCACAGATACGCAGTATTTT. V gene TRBV7-7 combines with J gene TRBJ2-3; 11 nucleotides agree with TRBD2. The trim removed 5 bases at V and 2 bases at J, leaving 3 bases unmatched. The CDR3 runs to 15 residues. CDR1 is SSHAT and CDR2 is FNYEAQ in the germline V gene (reference sequence).

The chain joins TRBV5-6 to TRBJ1-6; D gene ambiguous. The germline V gene encodes CDR1 SGHDT and CDR2 YYEEEE. V dropped 0 bases and J dropped 8 bases, with 6 bases sitting between them. The CDR3 has 13 residues. The CDR3 region is CASSLDYYSPLHF. The CDR3 DNA follows: TGTGCCAGCAGCTTGGACTACTATTCACCCCTCCACTTT.

The gene calls are TRBV11-2 and TRBJ1-2; maybe TRBD1 (6 bases). The CDR3 spans 14 residues. The germline V and J ends were trimmed by 3 bases and 2 bases, with 10 bases remaining between them. CDR1 is SGHAT and CDR2 is FQNNGV in the germline V gene. CDR3 amino acids: CASSFSDRNYGYTF. In DNA, the CDR3 is TGTGCCAGCAGCTTCTCCGACAGGAACTATGGCTACACCTTC.

The chain is built from TRBV5-6 and TRBJ2-7, with 8 bases that match TRBD1. The CDR3 extends over 16 amino acids. The J segment lost 1 base and the V segment lost 0 bases, leaving 6 bases of the junction unmatched. Germline V gene lookup returns CDR1 SGHDT and CDR2 YYEEEE. CDR3 amino acids: CASSLVGGQGSYEQYF. The CDR3 nucleotides read TGTGCCAGCAGCTTGGTTGGAGGACAGGGATCCTACGAGCAGTACTTC.

The rearrangement links TRBV5-6 to TRBJ1-1; maybe TRBD1 (5 bases). CDR3 length: 14 amino acids. CDR1 is SGHDT and CDR2 is YYEEEE in the germline V gene. Trimming took 7 bases from V and 5 from J, leaving 18 bases between them. Written as DNA, the CDR3 is TGTGCCAGCGCGCCGGGGGTCCCCATAACTGAAGCTTTCTTT. Translation: CASAPGVPITEAFF.

The J gene is TRBJ2-3, the V gene TRBV11-2, with 7 bases matching TRBD2. Trimming at V came to 4 bases and at J to 5 bases, leaving 12 bases not matched to a gene. Germline loops: CDR1 SGHAT, CDR2 FQNNGV. This CDR3 is 16 amino acids long. CDR3 bases: TGTGCCAGCAGCTCCGGTAGTAGCGGGTTGATAGATACGCAGTATTTT. Translated, it gives CASSSGSSGLIDTQYF.

The chain has TRBV1 and TRBJ1-2. TRBV1 is noted as a pseudogene. CDR3 length: 15 residues. CDR3 in DNA: TGCACCAGCAGTATGGTAGTGCGAAAGACCTATGGCTACACCTTC. It specifies CTSSMVVRKTYGYTF.

The gene calls are TRBV18 and TRBJ2-7, with D unclear. The V end lost 5 bases, the J end lost 0 bases, and 11 bases lay between the germline ends. The germline V gene has CDR1 KGHSH and CDR2 LQKENI. This CDR3 region has 14 residues. The CDR3 coding sequence is TGTGCCAGCTCATCGACAATCTACTCCTACGAGCAGTACTTC. Amino acid sequence: CASSSTIYSYEQYF. The full variable domain, with the rest looked up from reference TRBV18 and TRBJ2-7, is NAGVMQNPRHLVRRRGQEARLRCSPMKGHSHVYWYRQLPEEGLKFMVYLQKENIIDESGMPKERFSAEFPKEGPSILRIQQVVRGDSAAYFCASSSTIYSYEQYFGPGTRLTVT.

V is TRBV10-3 and J is TRBJ2-1; D gene unclear. From germline, CDR1 is ENHRY and CDR2 SYGVKD. Deletions cut 2 bases from V and 0 bases from J, with 2 bases between. The CDR3 consists of 13 residues. The CDR3 is CAISESSYNEQFF. As DNA, the CDR3 is TGTGCCATCAGTGAGAGCTCCTACAATGAGCAGTTCTTC.

The rearrangement uses TRBV2 and TRBJ2-1; TRBD2 aligns across 9 bases. The CDR3 is 14 amino acids. V lost 7 bases and J lost 7; bases outside the gene matches: 8. In germline, CDR1 is SNHLY, CDR2 FYNNEI. The CDR3: CASTGSGRFNEQFF. CDR3 nucleotides: TGTGCCAGCACGGGTAGCGGGAGATTTAATGAGCAGTTCTTC. Full variable domain (missing parts from reference TRBV2 and TRBJ2-1): EPEVTQTPSHQVTQMGQEVILRCVPISNHLYFYWYRQILGQKVEFLVSFYNNEISEKSEIFDDQFSVERPDGSNFTLKIRSTKLEDSAMYFCASTGSGRFNEQFFGPGTRLTVL.

The gene calls are TRBV4-2 and TRBJ2-3; no definite D call. V dropped 0 bases and J dropped 2 bases, with 12 bases sitting between them. This CDR3 has 16 residues. CDR1 is LGHNA and CDR2 is YNFKEQ in the germline V gene. The CDR3 DNA follows: TGTGCCAGCAGCCAAGATAATCAAAAAGACACAGATACGCAGTATTTT. Its protein product is CASSQDNQKDTDTQYF.